This T cell receptor (beta chain) was sequenced during a study of blood T cells in healthy people across ages. Regarding the study as a whole: PBMCs left unsorted prevented a conclusive naive versus antigen-experienced comparison. There were more naive CD4+ cells and higher diversity in long-lived donors than in aged donors.

Turning to this clonotype: Its antigen is unknown.

PCR was performed a second time for roughly 7 to 12 cycles using a sample-barcoded 5' primer and a J-beta primer mix. Researchers report that a template-switch adaptor with 12 random nucleotides tagged each cDNA molecule. Each sample yielded at least 3 million CDR3-containing paired-end reads. TCRdb passed the 5' RACE reads through MiXCR, listing each CDR3 protein once. The table includes about a million distinct CDR3 sequences, roughly 51% detected once. This CDR3 is 12 amino acids long. The sample taken for sequencing was blood. This rearrangement joins TRBV21-1 to TRBJ2-7; the D segment call TRBD2 is taken from the table without a DNA check. TRBV21-1 is recorded as a pseudogene. The sequence came from a woman in her fifties or sixties in good health. In DNA form, the CDR3 reads TGTGCCAGCAGCAAAGCGCCGGCCCGTCTGTACTTC. Its translation: CASSKAPARLYF.